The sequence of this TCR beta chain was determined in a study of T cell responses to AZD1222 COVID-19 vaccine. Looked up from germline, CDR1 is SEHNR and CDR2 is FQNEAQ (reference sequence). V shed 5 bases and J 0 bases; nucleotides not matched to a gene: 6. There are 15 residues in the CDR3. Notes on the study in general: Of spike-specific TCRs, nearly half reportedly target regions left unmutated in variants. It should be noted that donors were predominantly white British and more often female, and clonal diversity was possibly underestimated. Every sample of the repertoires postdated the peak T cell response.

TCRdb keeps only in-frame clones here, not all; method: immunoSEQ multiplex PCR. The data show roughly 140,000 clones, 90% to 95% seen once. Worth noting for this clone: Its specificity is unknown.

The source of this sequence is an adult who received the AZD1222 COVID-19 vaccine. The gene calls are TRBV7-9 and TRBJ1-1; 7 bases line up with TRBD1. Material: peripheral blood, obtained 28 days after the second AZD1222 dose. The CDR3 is CASSGPGGMNTEAFF. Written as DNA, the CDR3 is TGTGCCAGCAGCGGACCAGGGGGAATGAACACTGAAGCTTTCTTT.